This T cell receptor beta chain was documented in a study of memory CD4+ T cells and cytomegalovirus serostatus. This clone was picked up a small number of times. V lost 10 bases and J lost 3; bases outside the gene matches: 16. Germline-derived CDR1 and CDR2 are WSHSY and SAAADI. CDR3 length equals 16 residues. The sort gate was single viable CD3+CD4+CD8-CD45RO+ cells for memory CD4+ T cells. CMV serostatus came from serum IgG against pp150, pp28, p38, p52. Positive selection with CD4 microbeads enriched total CD4+ T cells. Data came from immunoSEQ multiplex PCR; TCRdb stores just in-frame clones and leaves some out. The sample yields some 48,000 clones, 75% to 85% seen once.

The rearrangement uses TRBV10-2 and TRBJ2-7; 9 bases align to TRBD2. The receptor's source is an adult in good health and CMV-seronegative. Sequences were obtained from memory CD4+ T cells from blood. The CDR3 DNA reads TGCGCCATCCGGAGCGGGGGGTTAGACGGCAACTACGAGCAGTACTTC. Protein sequence: CAIRSGGLDGNYEQYF.